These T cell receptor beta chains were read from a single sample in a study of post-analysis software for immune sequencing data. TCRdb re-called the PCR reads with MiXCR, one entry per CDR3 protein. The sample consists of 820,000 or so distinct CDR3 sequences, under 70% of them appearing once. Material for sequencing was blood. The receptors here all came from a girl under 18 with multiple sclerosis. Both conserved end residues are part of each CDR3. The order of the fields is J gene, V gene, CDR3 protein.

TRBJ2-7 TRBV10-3 CAISGGTGGAYEQYF
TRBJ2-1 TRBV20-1 CSVGRGMGNEQFF
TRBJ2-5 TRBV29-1 CSVVPGGVGETQYF
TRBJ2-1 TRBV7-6 CASSFGSDYNEQFF
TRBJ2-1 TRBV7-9 CASSRGSGGGYNEQFF
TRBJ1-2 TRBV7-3 CASSVSQYAGYTF
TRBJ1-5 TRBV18 CASSILERDQPQHF
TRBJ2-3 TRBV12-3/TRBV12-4 CASSKGSTDMQYF
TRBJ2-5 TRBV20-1 CSARRGGIETQYF
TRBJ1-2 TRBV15 CATSRVRDRLNYGYTF
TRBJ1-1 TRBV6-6 CASTKGQGERNTEAFF
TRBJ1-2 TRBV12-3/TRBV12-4 CASSLSGINGYTF
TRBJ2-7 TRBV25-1 CASSDLISSEQYF
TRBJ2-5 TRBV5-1 CASSLGWQETQYF
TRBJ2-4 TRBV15 CATSSRVGIQYF
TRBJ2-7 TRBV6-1 CASRDLQGRYEQYF
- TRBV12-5 CASAPGLAGGGEQYF